This record looks at one T cell receptor (beta chain) sequence and its context. This clonotype was detected many times. Its antigen remains undetermined. Nothing much larger sits one base from this clone, and base qualities are not available. This sample was included in a study of T cells in Graves' hyperthyroidism and ophthalmopathy (dated by TCRdb to about 2019). For context, the study as a whole: Peripheral blood samples were taken at initial diagnosis, before any treatment was given. Prospective prediction of ophthalmopathy was tested in an independent validation cohort of 18 to 20 hyperthyroidism patients and 17 patients who later progressed to ophthalmopathy. Following sampling, methimazole starting at 30 mg daily was given to hyperthyroidism patients, and high-dose intravenous methylprednisolone was given to ophthalmopathy patients. For training and testing, the 100 patients in the discovery cohort were randomly divided in a 7:3 ratio. TCR Vbeta CDR3 sequencing of 140 or so peripheral blood samples (about 45 ophthalmopathy, about 74 hyperthyroidism and roughly 17 progressor patients) is reported in the paper. To identify distinguishing TCR V-J signatures, a discovery cohort of about 100 patients was used, comprising 43 with Graves' ophthalmopathy and around 60 with stable Graves' hyperthyroidism. The study also compared thyroid tissue and blood T-cell repertoires from a handful of Graves' hyperthyroidism patients.

Overall results and qualifications from the work: During validation, the model predicted progression to ophthalmopathy a median of about 6.5 months ahead of onset, with roughly 65% sensitivity and around 73% specificity. Most expanded thyroid clonotypes (frequency above 0.001) were also found in blood, which suggests that blood repertoires may mirror thyroid immune responses. No statistical method was used to fix the sample size in advance, and group allocation was not hidden from the investigators. A model built on a 13 V-J signature distinguished ophthalmopathy from stable hyperthyroidism, reaching 87.88% sensitivity and around 82% specificity in cross-validation and 80%/75% in testing.

In the ophthalmopathy patients, disease was moderately to severely active, with a Clinical Activity Score of 3 or more, a NOSPECS grade of 4 or more, and a duration of less than 3 months. Patients with uncontrolled infections, other autoimmune diseases, pregnancy or lactation were excluded. Diagnoses were established on the basis of clinical symptoms, serum thyroxine and TRAb, thyroid ultrasound, and orbital computed tomography. PBMCs were isolated from more than 9 ml of fresh peripheral blood by Ficoll-Paque density gradient centrifugation. Total RNA was extracted using Trizol reagent, and RNA quality was assessed on an Agilent 2100 Bioanalyzer. CDR1 and CDR2 were assigned from the germline V gene as SGHAT and FQNNGV. At the junction V is shortened by 1 base and J by 2 bases, with 12 bases in between. Including cysteine and phenylalanine, the CDR3 has 15 amino acids. Only the CDR3 part of the read is kept: 45 bases, read in frame from the first base.

The TCR beta CDR3 regions were amplified from RNA transcripts. The TCR CDR3 was subjected to a first round of RT-PCR using the HTBI primer set and the Qiagen OneStep RT-PCR kit. The libraries were constructed in a second round of multiplex PCR and then size-selected and purified. Sequencing of the libraries was done on an Illumina HiSeq2000 using paired-end 100 bp reads. For the original study's pipeline: SOAPnuke was used to process the raw data, throwing out any read that contained adapters or uncalled bases, had a mean Phred below 15, or lacked an exact constant-primer or identifier match. COPE v1.2.5 was used to merge high-quality paired reads, and clonotypes were defined as unique nucleotide sequences. Clonotypes were aligned to IMGT TRBV, TRBD and TRBJ reference segments using MiTCR v1.1. Only V-J combinations with frequency above 0.0001, covering 99% to 99.2% of repertoires, were analysed. A TCS score was defined as the ratio between F50 (clonal expansion) and ExV (chaos), using BLOSUM62-based TCRdist between CDR3 peptides within each V-J. Welch's t-statistics and random forest reduced 500 to 650 V-J features to 13, which were used in a naive Bayes classifier (R e1071). The public reads were run again by TCRdb, first through fastp at Q25 and then through MiXCR, and only productive beta chains were kept. Each entry is one CDR3 protein sequence, shown with its most common DNA and genes. TCRdb, not the original authors, processed these V and J calls. Here the sample has 390,000 or so distinct CDR3 sequences; roughly 14% occur a single time. 13% of the sample goes to the ten largest clones.

The chain employs TRBV11-2 and TRBJ2-7; TRBD2 is a weak D gene call, 5 bases matching. The specimen sequenced was blood. The sequence was obtained from a man between 18 and 29 years old with Graves' ophthalmopathy. The DNA reads as follows: TGTGCCAGCAGCTTAGGGTTAACCGGGGCCTACGAGCAGTACTTC. Its protein product is CASSLGLTGAYEQYF.